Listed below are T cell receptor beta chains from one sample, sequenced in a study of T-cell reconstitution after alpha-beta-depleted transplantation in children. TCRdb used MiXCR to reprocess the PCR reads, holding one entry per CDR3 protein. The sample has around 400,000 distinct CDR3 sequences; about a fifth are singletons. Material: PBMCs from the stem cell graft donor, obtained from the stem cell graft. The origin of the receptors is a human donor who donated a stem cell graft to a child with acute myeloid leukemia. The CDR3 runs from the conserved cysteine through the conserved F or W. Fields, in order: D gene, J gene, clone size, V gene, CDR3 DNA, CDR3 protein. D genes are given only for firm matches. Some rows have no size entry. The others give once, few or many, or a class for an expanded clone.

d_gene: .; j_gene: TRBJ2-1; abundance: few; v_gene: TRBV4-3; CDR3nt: TGCGCCAGCAGCGCAAAATGGACAGCTTCCTACAATGAGCAGTTCTTC; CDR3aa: CASSAKWTASYNEQFF
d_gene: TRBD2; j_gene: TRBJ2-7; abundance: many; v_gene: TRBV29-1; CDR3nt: TGCAGCGCCGGGCCCGCTAGCGGGAGCTCCTACGAGCAGTACTTC; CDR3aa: CSAGPASGSSYEQYF
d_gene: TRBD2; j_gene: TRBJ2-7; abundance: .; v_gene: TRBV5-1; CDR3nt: TGCGCCAGCAGAAGGCTAGCGGGAGGCGTCTCCTACGAGCAGTACTTC; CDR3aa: CASRRLAGGVSYEQYF
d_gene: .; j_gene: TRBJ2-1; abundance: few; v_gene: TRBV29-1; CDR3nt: TGCAGCGTTGAGGGACATAGGAGGAATGAGCAGTTCTTC; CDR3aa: CSVEGHRRNEQFF
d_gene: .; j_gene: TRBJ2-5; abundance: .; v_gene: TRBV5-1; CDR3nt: TGCGCCAGCAGCTTGCCGCAAGAGACCCAGTACTTC; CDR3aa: CASSLPQETQYF
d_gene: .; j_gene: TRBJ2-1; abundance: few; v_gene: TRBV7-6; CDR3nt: TGTGCCAGCAGCCCGCTACAGTTACAATGGCAGTTCTTC; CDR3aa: CASSPLQLQWQFF
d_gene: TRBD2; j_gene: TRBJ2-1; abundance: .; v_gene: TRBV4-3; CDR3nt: TGCGCCAGCAGCTACGGAGGGACTAGGAATGAGCAGTTCTTC; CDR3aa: CASSYGGTRNEQFF
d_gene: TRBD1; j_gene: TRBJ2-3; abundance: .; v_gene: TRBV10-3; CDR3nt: TGTGCCATCAGTGCCGGACAGGACCGTGATACGCAGTATTTT; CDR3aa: CAISAGQDRDTQYF
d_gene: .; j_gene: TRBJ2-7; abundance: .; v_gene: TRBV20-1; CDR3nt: TGCAGTGCTAGTTCCGGTAGTACCTACGAGCAGTACTTC; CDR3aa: CSASSGSTYEQYF
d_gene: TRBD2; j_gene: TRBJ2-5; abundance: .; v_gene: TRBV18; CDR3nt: TGTGCCAGCTCACCCGGGACTAGCGGGAGAATATCAGAGACCCAGTACTTC; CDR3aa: CASSPGTSGRISETQYF
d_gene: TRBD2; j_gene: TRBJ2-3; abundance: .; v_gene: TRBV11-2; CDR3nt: TGTGCCAGCAGCCTCCTTTCGACTAGCGCCACAGATACGCAGTATTTT; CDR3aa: CASSLLSTSATDTQYF
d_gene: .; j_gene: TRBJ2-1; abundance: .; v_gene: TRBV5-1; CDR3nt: TGCGCCAGCAGCTTGGGGGGACCGACGAGCTCCTACAATGAGCAGTTCTTC; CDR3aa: CASSLGGPTSSYNEQFF
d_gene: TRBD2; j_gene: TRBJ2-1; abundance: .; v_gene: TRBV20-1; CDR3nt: TGCAGTGCTAGAGATCCTAGCGGGGGGGCGAGTCTTGATGAGCAGTTCTTC; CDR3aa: CSARDPSGGASLDEQFF
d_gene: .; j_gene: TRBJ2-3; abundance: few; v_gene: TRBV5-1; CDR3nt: TGCGCCAGCAGCTTTGCCGGTACGAGCACAGATACGCAGTATTTT; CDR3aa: CASSFAGTSTDTQYF
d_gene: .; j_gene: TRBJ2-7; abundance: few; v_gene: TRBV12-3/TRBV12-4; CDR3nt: TGTGCCAGCAGTTTTACAGGGAAAAGGTCCTACGAGCAGTACTTC; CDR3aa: CASSFTGKRSYEQYF
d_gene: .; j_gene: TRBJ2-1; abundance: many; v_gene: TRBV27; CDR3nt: TGTGCCAGCAGTTGGGGTCTACAGGACAATGAGCAGTTCTTC; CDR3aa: CASSWGLQDNEQFF
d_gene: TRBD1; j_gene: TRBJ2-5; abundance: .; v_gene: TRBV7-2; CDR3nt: TGTGCCAGCCAACGGTTAGGGGGCAGAGAGACCCAGTACTTC; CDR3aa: CASQRLGGRETQYF
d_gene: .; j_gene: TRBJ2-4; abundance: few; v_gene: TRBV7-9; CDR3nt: TGTGCCAGCAGCTCAGGGGCGGGGGTAGCCAAAAACATTCAGTACTTC; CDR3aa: CASSSGAGVAKNIQYF
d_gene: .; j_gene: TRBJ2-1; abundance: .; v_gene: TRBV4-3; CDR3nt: TGCGCCAGCAGCCACCTCGGGGGAAGCTACAATGAGCAGTTCTTC; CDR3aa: CASSHLGGSYNEQFF
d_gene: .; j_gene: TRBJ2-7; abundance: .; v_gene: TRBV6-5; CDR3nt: TGTGCCAGCAGTTACTCAGGCATTACGTACGAGCAGTACTTC; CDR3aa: CASSYSGITYEQYF
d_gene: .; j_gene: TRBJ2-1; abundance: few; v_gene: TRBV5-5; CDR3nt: TGTGCCAGCAGCTTGGCACTCTCCTTCTCCTACAATGAGCAGTTCTTC; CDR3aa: CASSLALSFSYNEQFF
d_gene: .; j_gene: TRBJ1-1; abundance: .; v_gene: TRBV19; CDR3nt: TGTGCCAGTAGTCTCCAGGGACGGCCGAACACTGAAGCTTTCTTT; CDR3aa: CASSLQGRPNTEAFF
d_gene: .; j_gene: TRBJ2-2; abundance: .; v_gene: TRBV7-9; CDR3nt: TGTGCCAGCAGCGCGCGGGACATGAACACCGGGGAGCTGTTTTTT; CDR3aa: CASSARDMNTGELFF
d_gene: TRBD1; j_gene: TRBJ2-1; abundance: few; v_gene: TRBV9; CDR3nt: TGTGCCAGCAGCGTAGCTACAGGGGCCTATGAGCAGTTCTTC; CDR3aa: CASSVATGAYEQFF
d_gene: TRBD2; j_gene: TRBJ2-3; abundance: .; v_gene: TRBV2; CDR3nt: TGTGCCAGCAGTGAATACGGGAGGGCCTCTGGAGATACGCAGTATTTT; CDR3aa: CASSEYGRASGDTQYF
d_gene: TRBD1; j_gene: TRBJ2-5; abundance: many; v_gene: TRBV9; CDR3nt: TGTGCCAGCAGCGTATGGGGACAGGCCAAAGAGACCCAGTACTTC; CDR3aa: CASSVWGQAKETQYF